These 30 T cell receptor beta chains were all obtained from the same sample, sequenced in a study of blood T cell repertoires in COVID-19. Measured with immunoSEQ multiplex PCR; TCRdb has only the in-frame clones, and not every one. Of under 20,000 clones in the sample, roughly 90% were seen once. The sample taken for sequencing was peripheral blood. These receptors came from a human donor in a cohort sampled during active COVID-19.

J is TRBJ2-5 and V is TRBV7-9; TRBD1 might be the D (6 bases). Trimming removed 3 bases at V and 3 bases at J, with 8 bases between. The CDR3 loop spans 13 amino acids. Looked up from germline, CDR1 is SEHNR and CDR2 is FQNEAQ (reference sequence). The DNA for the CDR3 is TGTGCCAGCAGCTTTGGGGGCGAAGAGACCCAGTACTTC. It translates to CASSFGGEETQYF.

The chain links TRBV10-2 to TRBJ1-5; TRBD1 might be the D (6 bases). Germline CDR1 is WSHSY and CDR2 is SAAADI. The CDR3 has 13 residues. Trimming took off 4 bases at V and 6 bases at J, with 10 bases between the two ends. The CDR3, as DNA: TGCGCCAGCAGTGGGGGGCTTAGTCAGCCCCAGCATTTT. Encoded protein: CASSGGLSQPQHF.

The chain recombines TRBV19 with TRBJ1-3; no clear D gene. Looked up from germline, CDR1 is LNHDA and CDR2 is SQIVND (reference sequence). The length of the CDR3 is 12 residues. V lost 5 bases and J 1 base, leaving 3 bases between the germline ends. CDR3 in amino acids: CASSQSGNTIYF. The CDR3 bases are TGTGCCAGTAGTCAGTCTGGAAACACCATATATTTT.

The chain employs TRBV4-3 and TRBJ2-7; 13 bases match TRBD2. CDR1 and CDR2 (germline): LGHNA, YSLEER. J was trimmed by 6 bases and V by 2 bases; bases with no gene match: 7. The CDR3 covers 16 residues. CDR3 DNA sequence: TGCGCCAGCAGCCAATCGACGGGACTAGCGGGACTCGAGCAGTACTTC. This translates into CASSQSTGLAGLEQYF.

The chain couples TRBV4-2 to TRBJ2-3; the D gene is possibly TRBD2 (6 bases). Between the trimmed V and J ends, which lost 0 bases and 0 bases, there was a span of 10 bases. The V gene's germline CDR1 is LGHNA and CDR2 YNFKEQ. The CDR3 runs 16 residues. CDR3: CASSQEGLRSTDTQYF. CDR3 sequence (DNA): TGTGCCAGCAGCCAAGAGGGACTCCGTAGCACAGATACGCAGTATTTT.

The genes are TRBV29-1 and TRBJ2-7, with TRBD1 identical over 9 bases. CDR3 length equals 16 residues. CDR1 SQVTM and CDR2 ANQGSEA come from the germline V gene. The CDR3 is CSSGGQGYRHSYEQYF. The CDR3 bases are TGCAGTTCTGGGGGACAGGGCTACCGACACTCCTACGAGCAGTACTTC.

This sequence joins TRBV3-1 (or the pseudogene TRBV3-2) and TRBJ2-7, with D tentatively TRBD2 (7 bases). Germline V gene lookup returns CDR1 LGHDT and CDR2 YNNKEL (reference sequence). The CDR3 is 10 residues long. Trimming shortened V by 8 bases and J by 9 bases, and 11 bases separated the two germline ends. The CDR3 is CASGGATQYF. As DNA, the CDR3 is TGTGCCAGCGGGGGGGCAACGCAGTACTTC.

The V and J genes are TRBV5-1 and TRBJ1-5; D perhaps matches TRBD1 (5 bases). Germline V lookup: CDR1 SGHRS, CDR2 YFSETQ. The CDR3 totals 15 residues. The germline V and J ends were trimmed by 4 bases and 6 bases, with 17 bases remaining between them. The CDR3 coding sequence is TGCGCCAGCAGCCCAGACGGGGGTTACAGTCAGCCCCAGCATTTT. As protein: CASSPDGGYSQPQHF.

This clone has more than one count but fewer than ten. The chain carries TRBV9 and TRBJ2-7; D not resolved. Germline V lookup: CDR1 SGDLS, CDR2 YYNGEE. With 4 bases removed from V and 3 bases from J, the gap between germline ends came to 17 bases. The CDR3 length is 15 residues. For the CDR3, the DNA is TGTGCCAGCAGCACCCACCCGAGGCTAGTCTACGAGCAGTACTTC. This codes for CASSTHPRLVYEQYF.

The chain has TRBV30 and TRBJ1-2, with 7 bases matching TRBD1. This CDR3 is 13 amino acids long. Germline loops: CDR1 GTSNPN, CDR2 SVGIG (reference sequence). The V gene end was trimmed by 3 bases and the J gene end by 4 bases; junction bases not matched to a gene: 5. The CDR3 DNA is TGTGCCTGGAGGGCACAGGGGTCCTATGGCTACACCTTC. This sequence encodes CAWRAQGSYGYTF.

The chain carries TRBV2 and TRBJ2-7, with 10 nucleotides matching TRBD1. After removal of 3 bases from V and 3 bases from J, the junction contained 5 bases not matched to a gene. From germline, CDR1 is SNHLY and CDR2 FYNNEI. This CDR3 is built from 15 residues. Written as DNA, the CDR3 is TGTGCCAGCAGTGATAAGACAGGGGGCTTCTACGAGCAGTACTTC. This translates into CASSDKTGGFYEQYF.

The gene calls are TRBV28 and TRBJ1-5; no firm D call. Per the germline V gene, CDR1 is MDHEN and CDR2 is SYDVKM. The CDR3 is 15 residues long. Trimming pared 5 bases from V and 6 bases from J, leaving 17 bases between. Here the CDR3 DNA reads TGTGCCAGCAGTCCTCGGTTGGGCGCGGGTCAGCCCCAGCATTTT. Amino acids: CASSPRLGAGQPQHF.

The DNA of the CDR3 is TGTGCCAGCTCACCAGTACGTGCAGGGAAGTTAGGAGAGACCCAGTACTTC. Translating gives CASSPVRAGKLGETQYF. V usage is TRBV18 and J usage is TRBJ2-5; D may be TRBD1 (5 bases). Germline V gene sequence: CDR1 KGHSH, CDR2 LQKENI. Trimming left V 2 bases short and J 4 bases short, with 20 bases between. The CDR3 has 17 residues. The full variable domain, completed using reference TRBV18 and TRBJ2-5, is NAGVMQNPRHLVRRRGQEARLRCSPMKGHSHVYWYRQLPEEGLKFMVYLQKENIIDESGMPKERFSAEFPKEGPSILRIQQVVRGDSAAYFCASSPVRAGKLGETQYFGPGTRLLVL.

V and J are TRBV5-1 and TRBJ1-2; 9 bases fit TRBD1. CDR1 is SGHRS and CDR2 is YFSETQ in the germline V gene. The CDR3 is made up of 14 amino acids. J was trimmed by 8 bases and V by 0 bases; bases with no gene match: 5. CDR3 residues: CASSLAWTGVGYTF. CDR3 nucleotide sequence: TGCGCCAGCAGCTTGGCGTGGACAGGGGTCGGCTACACCTTC.

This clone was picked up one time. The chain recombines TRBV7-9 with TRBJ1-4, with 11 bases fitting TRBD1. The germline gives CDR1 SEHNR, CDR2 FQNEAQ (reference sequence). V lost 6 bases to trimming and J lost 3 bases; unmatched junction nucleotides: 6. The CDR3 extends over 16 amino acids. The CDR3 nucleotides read TGTGCCAGCAGGGATGGACAGGGGGCAGCTAATGAAAAACTGTTTTTT. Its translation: CASRDGQGAANEKLFF.

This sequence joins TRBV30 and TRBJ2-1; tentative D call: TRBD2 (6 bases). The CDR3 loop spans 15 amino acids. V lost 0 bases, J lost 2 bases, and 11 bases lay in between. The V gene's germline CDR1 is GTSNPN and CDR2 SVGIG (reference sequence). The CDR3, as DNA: TGTGCCTGGAGTGTGGGGGGTCCGACCTACAATGAGCAGTTCTTC. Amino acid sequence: CAWSVGGPTYNEQFF.

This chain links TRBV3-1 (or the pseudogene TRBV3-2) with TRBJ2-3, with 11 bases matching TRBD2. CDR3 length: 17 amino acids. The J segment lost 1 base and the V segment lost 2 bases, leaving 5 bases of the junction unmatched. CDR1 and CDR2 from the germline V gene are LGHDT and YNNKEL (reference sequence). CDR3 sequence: CASSQNSGGARTDTQYF. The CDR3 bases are TGTGCCAGCAGCCAAAATAGCGGGGGGGCTCGCACAGATACGCAGTATTTT.

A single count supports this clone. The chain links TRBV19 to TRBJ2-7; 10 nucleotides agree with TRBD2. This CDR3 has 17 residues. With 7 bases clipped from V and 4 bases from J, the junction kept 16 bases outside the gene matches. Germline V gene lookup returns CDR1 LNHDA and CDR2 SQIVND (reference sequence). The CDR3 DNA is TGTGCCAGTACCAAAGGGGGGGCTAGCGGGAGTATTTACGAGCAGTACTTC. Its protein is CASTKGGASGSIYEQYF.

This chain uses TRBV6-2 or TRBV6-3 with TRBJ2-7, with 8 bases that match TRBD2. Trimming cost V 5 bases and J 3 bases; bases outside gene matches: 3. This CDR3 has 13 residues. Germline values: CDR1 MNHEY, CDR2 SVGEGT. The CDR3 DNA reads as TGTGCCAGCAGTCGACTAGCGATCTACGAGCAGTACTTC. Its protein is CASSRLAIYEQYF.

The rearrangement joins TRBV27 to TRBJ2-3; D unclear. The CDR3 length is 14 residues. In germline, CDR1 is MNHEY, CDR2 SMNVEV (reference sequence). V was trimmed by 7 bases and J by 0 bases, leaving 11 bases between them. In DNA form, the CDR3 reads TGTGCCAGCACGATAGCAGCTAGCACAGATACGCAGTATTTT. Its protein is CASTIAASTDTQYF.

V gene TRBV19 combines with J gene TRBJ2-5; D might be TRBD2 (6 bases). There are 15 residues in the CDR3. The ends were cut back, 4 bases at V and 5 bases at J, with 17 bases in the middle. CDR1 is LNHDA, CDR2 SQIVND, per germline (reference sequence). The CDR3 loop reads CASSTTGPREETQYF. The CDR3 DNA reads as TGTGCCAGTAGTACGACCGGGCCCCGGGAGGAGACCCAGTACTTC.

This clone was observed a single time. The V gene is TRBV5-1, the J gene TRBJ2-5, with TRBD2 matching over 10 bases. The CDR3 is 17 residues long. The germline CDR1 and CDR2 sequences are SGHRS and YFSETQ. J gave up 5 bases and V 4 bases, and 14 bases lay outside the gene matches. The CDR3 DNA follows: TGCGCCAGCAGCCCCGATATTTTAGCGGGAGGCCTTGAGACCCAGTACTTC. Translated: CASSPDILAGGLETQYF.

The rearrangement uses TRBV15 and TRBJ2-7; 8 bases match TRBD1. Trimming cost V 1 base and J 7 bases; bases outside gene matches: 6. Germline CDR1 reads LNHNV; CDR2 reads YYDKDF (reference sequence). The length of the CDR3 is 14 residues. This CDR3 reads CATSRARQGQEQYF. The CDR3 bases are TGTGCCACCAGCAGAGCCAGACAGGGGCAAGAGCAGTACTTC. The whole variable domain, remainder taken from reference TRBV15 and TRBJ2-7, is DAMVIQNPRYQVTQFGKPVTLSCSQTLNHNVMYWYQQKSSQAPKLLFHYYDKDFNNEADTPDNFQSRRPNTSFCFLDIRSPGLGDTAMYLCATSRARQGQEQYFGPGTRLTVT.

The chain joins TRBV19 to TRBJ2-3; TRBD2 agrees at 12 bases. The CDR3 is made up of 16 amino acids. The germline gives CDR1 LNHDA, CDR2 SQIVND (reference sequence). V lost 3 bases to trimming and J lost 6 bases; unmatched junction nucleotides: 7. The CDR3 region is CASSIPLAGGRDTQYF. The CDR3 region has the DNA TGTGCCAGTAGTATCCCACTAGCGGGAGGTAGGGATACGCAGTATTTT.

In DNA form, the CDR3 reads TGTGCCGTACAGACAGGGTTAAGGAGGTCCTACAATGAGCAGTTCTTC. This codes for CAVQTGLRRSYNEQFF. V gene TRBV7-9 combines with J gene TRBJ2-1; 7 nucleotides match TRBD1. From germline, CDR1 is SEHNR and CDR2 FQNEAQ (reference sequence). V lost 11 bases to trimming and J lost 1 base; unmatched junction nucleotides: 14. The CDR3 totals 16 residues.

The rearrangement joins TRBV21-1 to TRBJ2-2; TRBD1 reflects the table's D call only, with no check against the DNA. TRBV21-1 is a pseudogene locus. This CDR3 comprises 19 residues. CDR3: CASSKENETSGVWTGELFF. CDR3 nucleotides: TGTGCCAGCAGCAAGGAAAACGAAACGTCAGGGGTTTGGACCGGGGAGCTGTTTTTT.

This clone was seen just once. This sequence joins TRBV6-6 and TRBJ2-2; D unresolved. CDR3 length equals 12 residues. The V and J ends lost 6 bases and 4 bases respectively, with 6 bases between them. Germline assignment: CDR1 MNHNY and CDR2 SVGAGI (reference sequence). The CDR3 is CASRSGTGELFF. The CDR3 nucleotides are TGTGCCAGCAGGTCAGGCACCGGGGAGCTGTTTTTT.

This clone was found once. DNA for the CDR3: TGTGCCAGCAGGCTATCGGGGGGACACTATGGCTACACCTTC. Translation gives CASRLSGGHYGYTF. V usage is TRBV5-8 and J usage is TRBJ1-2; perhaps TRBD1 as D (5 bases). The CDR3 totals 14 residues. V shed 5 bases and J shed 3 bases, with 14 bases lying between them. Germline lookup yields CDR1 SGHTS and CDR2 YDEGEE. The full variable domain, with the rest looked up from reference TRBV5-8 and TRBJ1-2, is EAGVTQSPTHLIKTRGQQATLRCSPISGHTSVYWYQQALGLGLQFLLWYDEGEERNRGNFPPRFSGRQFPNYSSELNVNALELEDSALYLCASRLSGGHYGYTFGSGTRLTVV.

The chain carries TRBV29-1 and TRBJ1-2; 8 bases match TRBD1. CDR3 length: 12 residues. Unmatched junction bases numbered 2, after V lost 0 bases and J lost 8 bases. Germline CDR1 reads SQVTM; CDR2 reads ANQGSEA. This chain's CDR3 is CSVEDRGLGYTF. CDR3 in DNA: TGCAGCGTTGAAGACAGGGGGCTCGGCTACACCTTC. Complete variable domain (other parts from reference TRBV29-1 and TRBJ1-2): SAVISQKPSRDICQRGTSLTIQCQVDSQVTMMFWYRQQPGQSLTLIATANQGSEATYESGFVIDKFPISRPNLTFSTLTVSNMSPEDSSIYLCSVEDRGLGYTFGSGTRLTVV.

The CDR3 protein is CAWSSGAQGNGYTF. The DNA for the CDR3 is TGTGCCTGGAGTTCTGGGGCCCAGGGGAATGGCTACACCTTC. The chain is built from TRBV30 and TRBJ1-2; D perhaps matches TRBD1 (6 bases). V was trimmed by 2 bases and J by 6 bases, leaving 16 bases between them. The V gene's germline CDR1 is GTSNPN and CDR2 SVGIG (reference sequence). This CDR3 has 14 residues.